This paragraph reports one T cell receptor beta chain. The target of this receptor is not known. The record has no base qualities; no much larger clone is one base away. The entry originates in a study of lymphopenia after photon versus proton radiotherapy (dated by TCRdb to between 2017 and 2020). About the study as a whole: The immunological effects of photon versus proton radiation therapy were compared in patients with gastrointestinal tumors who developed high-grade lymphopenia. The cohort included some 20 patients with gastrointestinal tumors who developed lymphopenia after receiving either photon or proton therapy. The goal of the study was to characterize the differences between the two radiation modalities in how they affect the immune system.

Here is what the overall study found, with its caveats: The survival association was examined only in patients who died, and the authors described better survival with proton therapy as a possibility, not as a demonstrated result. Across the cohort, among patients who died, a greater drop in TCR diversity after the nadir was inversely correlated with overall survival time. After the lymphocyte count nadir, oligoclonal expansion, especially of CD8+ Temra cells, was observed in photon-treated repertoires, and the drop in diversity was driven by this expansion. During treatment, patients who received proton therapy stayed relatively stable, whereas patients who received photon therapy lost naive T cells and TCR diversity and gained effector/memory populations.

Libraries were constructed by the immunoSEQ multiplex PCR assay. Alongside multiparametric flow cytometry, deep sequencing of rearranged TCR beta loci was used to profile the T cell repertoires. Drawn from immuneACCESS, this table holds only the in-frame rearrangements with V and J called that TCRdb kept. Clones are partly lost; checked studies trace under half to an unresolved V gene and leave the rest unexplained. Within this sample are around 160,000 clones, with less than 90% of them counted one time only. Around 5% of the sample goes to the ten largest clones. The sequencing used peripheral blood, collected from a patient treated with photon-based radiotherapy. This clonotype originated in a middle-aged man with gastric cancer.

The CDR3 protein sequence reads: CASSLGTGRRTGELFF. The DNA is as follows: TGTGCCAGCAGTCTTGGGACAGGGAGGAGGACCGGGGAGCTGTTTTTT. Recombination connected TRBV6-4 to TRBJ2-2; TRBD1 agrees with 9 junctional bases. The germline V gene specifies MRHNA as CDR1 and SNTAGT as CDR2. There are 16 amino acids in the CDR3, from cysteine to phenylalanine inclusive. CDR3 DNA only is kept here, 48 bases in frame from base 1. Trimming takes 5 bases off V and 5 bases off J; junction bases not matched to a gene: 9.